This is a list of T cell receptor beta chains from one sample in a study of control samples from healthy donors and cancer patients. Sequenced by immunoSEQ multiplex PCR; TCRdb stores in-frame clones only, minus some. The top ten clones hold around 1.1% of a sample with around 110,000 clones, 85% to 90% of them seen once. Sequencing input: PBMCs. The receptors derive from a woman in her forties or fifties with colorectal cancer. Both conserved end residues are part of each CDR3. Fields, in order: CDR3 length, D gene, V gene, clone size, J gene, CDR3 DNA, CDR3 protein. D genes are given only for firm matches. Part of the rows lack a size; the others show once, few, many or a class for expanded clones.

cdr3_length: 12
d_call: -
v_call: TRBV7-2
clone_size: -
j_call: TRBJ2-3
cdr3_nt: TGTGCCAGCAGCCCTCCGGGCCTAACGCAGTATTTT
cdr3_aa: CASSPPGLTQYF

cdr3_length: 14
d_call: TRBD1
v_call: TRBV2
clone_size: once
j_call: TRBJ1-1
cdr3_nt: TGTGCCAGCAGTGGGGGACAGGGTTGGGCTGAAGCTTTCTTT
cdr3_aa: CASSGGQGWAEAFF

cdr3_length: 18
d_call: TRBD2
v_call: TRBV7-3
clone_size: -
j_call: TRBJ2-1
cdr3_nt: TGTGCCAGCAGCTTAATTGCGGGTAGCGGGAGGGCCGACAATGAGCAGTTCTTC
cdr3_aa: CASSLIAGSGRADNEQFF

cdr3_length: 13
d_call: -
v_call: TRBV3-1/TRBV3-2
clone_size: -
j_call: TRBJ2-1
cdr3_nt: TGTGCCAGCAGCCAAACTGGGGACGGCGAGCAGTTCTTC
cdr3_aa: CASSQTGDGEQFF

cdr3_length: 16
d_call: TRBD1
v_call: TRBV9
clone_size: -
j_call: TRBJ2-2
cdr3_nt: TGTGCCAGCAGCGTAGTACAGGGGGCAGGCACCGGGGAGCTGTTTTTT
cdr3_aa: CASSVVQGAGTGELFF

cdr3_length: 14
d_call: TRBD2
v_call: TRBV7-3
clone_size: -
j_call: TRBJ2-7
cdr3_nt: TGTGCCAGCAGCCCCTCCGGGACTAGAGGCGAGCAGTACTTC
cdr3_aa: CASSPSGTRGEQYF

cdr3_length: 12
d_call: TRBD1
v_call: TRBV7-3
clone_size: -
j_call: TRBJ2-1
cdr3_nt: TGTGCCAGCAGCCAGACAGGGGATGAGCAGTTCTTC
cdr3_aa: CASSQTGDEQFF

cdr3_length: 15
d_call: -
v_call: TRBV3-1/TRBV3-2
clone_size: -
j_call: TRBJ2-7
cdr3_nt: TGTGCCAGCAGCCAAGATCTGCCCAGAGCCTACGAGCAGTACTTC
cdr3_aa: CASSQDLPRAYEQYF

cdr3_length: 14
d_call: -
v_call: TRBV28
clone_size: -
j_call: TRBJ2-5
cdr3_nt: TGTGCCAGCAAAATACCCAGGGCGCAAGAGACCCAGTACTTC
cdr3_aa: CASKIPRAQETQYF

cdr3_length: 13
d_call: -
v_call: TRBV11-3
clone_size: once
j_call: TRBJ2-1
cdr3_nt: TGTGCCAGCAGCTCATCAGGGGCCAGTGAGCAGTTCTTC
cdr3_aa: CASSSSGASEQFF

cdr3_length: 16
d_call: -
v_call: TRBV12-2
clone_size: -
j_call: TRBJ2-7
cdr3_nt: TGTGCAAGTCGCCCCCTCAAGACAGTTTTCCGCTACGAGCAGTACTTC
cdr3_aa: CASRPLKTVFRYEQYF

cdr3_length: 13
d_call: TRBD1
v_call: TRBV27
clone_size: -
j_call: TRBJ1-2
cdr3_nt: TGTGCCAGCAGTTACGGGACAGGGTATGGCTACACCTTC
cdr3_aa: CASSYGTGYGYTF

cdr3_length: 14
d_call: -
v_call: TRBV3-1/TRBV3-2
clone_size: -
j_call: TRBJ1-6
cdr3_nt: TGTGCCAGCAGCCAAGCAGGGCCAAATTCACCCCTCCACTTT
cdr3_aa: CASSQAGPNSPLHF

cdr3_length: 17
d_call: TRBD1
v_call: TRBV12-5
clone_size: once
j_call: TRBJ2-5
cdr3_nt: TGTGCTAGTGGTTTGGCCGGGACAGCCCTTGTCCAAGAGACCCAGTACTTC
cdr3_aa: CASGLAGTALVQETQYF

cdr3_length: 17
d_call: TRBD1
v_call: TRBV6-6
clone_size: -
j_call: TRBJ2-7
cdr3_nt: TGTGCCAGCAGCCGATATCACTCCAGGGGGCTCGGGGGCGAGCAGTACTTC
cdr3_aa: CASSRYHSRGLGGEQYF

cdr3_length: 15
d_call: -
v_call: TRBV28
clone_size: -
j_call: TRBJ2-7
cdr3_nt: TGTGCCACCGTATTTCCGGGACCGATGAACTACGAGCAGTACTTC
cdr3_aa: CATVFPGPMNYEQYF